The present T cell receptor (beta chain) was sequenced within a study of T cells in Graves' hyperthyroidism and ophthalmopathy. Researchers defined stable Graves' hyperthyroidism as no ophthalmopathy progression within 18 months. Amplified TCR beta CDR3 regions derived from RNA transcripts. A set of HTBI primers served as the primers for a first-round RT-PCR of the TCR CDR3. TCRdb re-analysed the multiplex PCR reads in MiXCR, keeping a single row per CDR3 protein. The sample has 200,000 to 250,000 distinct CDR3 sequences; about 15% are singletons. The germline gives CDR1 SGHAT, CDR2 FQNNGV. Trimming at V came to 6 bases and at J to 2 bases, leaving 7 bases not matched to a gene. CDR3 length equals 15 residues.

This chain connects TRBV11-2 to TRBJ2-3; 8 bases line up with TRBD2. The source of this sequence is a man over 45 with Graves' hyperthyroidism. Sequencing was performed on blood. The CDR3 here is CASSYGGGNTDTQYF. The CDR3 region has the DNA TGTGCCAGCAGTTACGGGGGGGGAAACACAGATACGCAGTATTTT.